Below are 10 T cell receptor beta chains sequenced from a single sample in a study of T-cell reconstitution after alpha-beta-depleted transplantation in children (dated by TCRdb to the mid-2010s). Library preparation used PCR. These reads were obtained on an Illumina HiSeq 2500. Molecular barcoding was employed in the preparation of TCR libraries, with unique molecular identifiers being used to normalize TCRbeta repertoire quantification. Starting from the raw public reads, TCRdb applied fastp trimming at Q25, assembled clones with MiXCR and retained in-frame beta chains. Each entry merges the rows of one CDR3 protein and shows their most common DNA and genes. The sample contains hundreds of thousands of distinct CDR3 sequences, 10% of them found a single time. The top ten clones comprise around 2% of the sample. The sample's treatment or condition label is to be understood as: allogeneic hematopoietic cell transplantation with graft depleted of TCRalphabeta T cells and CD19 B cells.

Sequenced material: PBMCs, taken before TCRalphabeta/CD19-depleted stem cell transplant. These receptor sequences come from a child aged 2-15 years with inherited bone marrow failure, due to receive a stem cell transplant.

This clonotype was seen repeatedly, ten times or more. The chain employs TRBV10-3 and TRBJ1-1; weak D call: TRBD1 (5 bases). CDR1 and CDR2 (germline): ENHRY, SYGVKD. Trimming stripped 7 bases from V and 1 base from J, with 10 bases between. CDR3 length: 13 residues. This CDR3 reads CAIMDGGNTEAFF. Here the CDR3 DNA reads TGTGCCATCATGGACGGGGGGAACACTGAAGCTTTCTTT.

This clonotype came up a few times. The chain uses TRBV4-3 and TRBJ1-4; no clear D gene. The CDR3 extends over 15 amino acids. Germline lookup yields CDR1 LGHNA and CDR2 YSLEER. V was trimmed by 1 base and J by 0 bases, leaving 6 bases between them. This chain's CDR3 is CASSQGTATNEKLFF. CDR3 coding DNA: TGCGCCAGCAGCCAAGGGACGGCAACTAATGAAAAACTGTTTTTT.

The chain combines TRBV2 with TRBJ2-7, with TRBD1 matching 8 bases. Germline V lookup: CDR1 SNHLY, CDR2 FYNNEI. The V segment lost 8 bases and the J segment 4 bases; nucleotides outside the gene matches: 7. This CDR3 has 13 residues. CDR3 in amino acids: CASLKTGVYEQYF. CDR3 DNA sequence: TGTGCCAGCCTCAAGACAGGGGTTTACGAGCAGTACTTC.

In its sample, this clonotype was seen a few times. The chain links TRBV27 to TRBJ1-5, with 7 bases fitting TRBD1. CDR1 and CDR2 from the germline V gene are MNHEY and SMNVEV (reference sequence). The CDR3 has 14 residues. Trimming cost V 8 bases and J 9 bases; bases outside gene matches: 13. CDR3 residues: CASQTGAGGGPQHF. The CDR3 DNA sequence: TGTGCCAGCCAAACAGGGGCCGGGGGGGGGCCCCAGCATTTT.

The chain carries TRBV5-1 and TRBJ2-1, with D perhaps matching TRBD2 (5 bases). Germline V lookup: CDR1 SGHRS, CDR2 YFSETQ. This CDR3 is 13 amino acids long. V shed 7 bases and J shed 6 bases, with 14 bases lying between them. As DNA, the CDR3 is TGCGCCAGCGGAAAACCTAGCTCCAATGAGCAGTTCTTC. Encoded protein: CASGKPSSNEQFF.

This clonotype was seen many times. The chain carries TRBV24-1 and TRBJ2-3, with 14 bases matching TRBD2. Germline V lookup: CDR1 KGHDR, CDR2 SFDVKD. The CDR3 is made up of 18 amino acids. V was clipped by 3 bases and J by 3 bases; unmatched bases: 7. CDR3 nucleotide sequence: TGTGCCACCAGTGATCCTTCGACTAGCGGGAGGGGGACAGATACGCAGTATTTT. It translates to CATSDPSTSGRGTDTQYF.

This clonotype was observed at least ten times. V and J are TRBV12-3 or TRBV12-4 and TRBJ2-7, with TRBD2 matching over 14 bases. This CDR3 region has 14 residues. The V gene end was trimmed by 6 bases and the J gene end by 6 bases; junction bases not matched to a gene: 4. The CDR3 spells CASRPGLAGGEQYF. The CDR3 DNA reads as TGTGCCAGCAGGCCAGGACTAGCGGGGGGCGAGCAGTACTTC.

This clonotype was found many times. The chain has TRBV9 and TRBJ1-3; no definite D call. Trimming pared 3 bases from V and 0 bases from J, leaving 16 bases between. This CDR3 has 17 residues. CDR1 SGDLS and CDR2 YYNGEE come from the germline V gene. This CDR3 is CASSGLTEALSGNTIYF. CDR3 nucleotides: TGTGCCAGCAGCGGGTTAACAGAGGCCCTCTCTGGAAACACCATATATTTT.

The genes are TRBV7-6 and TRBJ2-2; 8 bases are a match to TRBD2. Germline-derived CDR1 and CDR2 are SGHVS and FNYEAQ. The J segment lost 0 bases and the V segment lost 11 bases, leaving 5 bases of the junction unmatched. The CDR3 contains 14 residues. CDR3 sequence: CAWREASNTGELFF. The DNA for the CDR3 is TGTGCCTGGCGGGAGGCCTCGAACACCGGGGAGCTGTTTTTT.

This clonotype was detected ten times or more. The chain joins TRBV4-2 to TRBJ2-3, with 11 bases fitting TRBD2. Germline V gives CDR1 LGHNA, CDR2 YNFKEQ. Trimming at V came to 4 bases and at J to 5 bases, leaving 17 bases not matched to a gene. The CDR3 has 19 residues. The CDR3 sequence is CASSPDRLAASGRIDTQYF. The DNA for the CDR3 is TGTGCCAGCAGCCCAGACCGCCTGGCGGCTAGCGGGAGGATAGATACGCAGTATTTT.